These 14 T cell receptor beta chains were sequenced from one sample in a study of T cell responses to AZD1222 COVID-19 vaccine. Sequencing was performed with immunoSEQ multiplex PCR; in TCRdb, only in-frame clones are kept and a portion is missing. This repertoire shows roughly 40,000 clones, 90% found once; its top ten account for about a third. Material: peripheral blood, obtained 28 days after the second AZD1222 dose. The receptors derive from an adult who received the AZD1222 COVID-19 vaccine.

CDR3 amino acids: CASSDGGFSTDTQYF. The DNA of the CDR3 is TGTGCCAGCAGTGACGGGGGTTTTAGCACAGATACGCAGTATTTT. This chain links TRBV6-4 with TRBJ2-3, with D perhaps being TRBD1 or TRBD2 (5 bases each). V was trimmed by 2 bases and J by 0 bases, leaving 9 bases between them. Per the germline V gene, CDR1 is MRHNA and CDR2 is SNTAGT. The CDR3 is 15 amino acids.

The chain couples TRBV6-5 to TRBJ1-1; 7 bases align to TRBD1. Looked up from germline, CDR1 is MNHEY and CDR2 is SVGAGI. The CDR3 is 13 amino acids. The trim removed 2 bases at V and 9 bases at J, leaving 6 bases unmatched. The CDR3 protein is CASSYRTGEQAFF. The CDR3 DNA follows: TGTGCCAGCAGTTACCGAACAGGGGAGCAAGCTTTCTTT.

This clone has only a few counts. The gene calls are TRBV7-2 and TRBJ2-2; D may match TRBD1 or TRBD2 (6 bases each). The length of the CDR3 is 15 residues. Germline V gives CDR1 SGHTA, CDR2 FQGNSA. The ends were cut back, 3 bases at V and 4 bases at J, with 12 bases in the middle. CDR3 residues: CASSFGGRRTGELFF. The CDR3 DNA sequence: TGTGCCAGCAGCTTTGGGGGGCGTCGCACCGGGGAGCTGTTTTTT.

J is TRBJ1-1 and V is TRBV10-3; D gene uncertain. The CDR3 runs to 16 residues. Germline V gene data show CDR1 as ENHRY and CDR2 as SYGVKD. The V end was cut by 2 bases, the J end by 0 bases, with 13 bases between. The CDR3 protein is CAISEMSAPMNTEAFF. CDR3 bases: TGTGCCATCAGTGAGATGTCAGCGCCCATGAACACTGAAGCTTTCTTT.

The chain has TRBV4-1 and TRBJ2-3; 13 nucleotides match TRBD2. V was pared by 6 bases and J by 5 bases, with 5 bases of the junction left unmatched. The germline gives CDR1 MGHRA, CDR2 YSYEKL. CDR3 length: 15 residues. The CDR3 reads CASSRTSGGKDTQYF. The DNA for the CDR3 is TGCGCCAGCAGTCGGACTAGCGGGGGTAAAGATACGCAGTATTTT.

This rearrangement joins TRBV19 to TRBJ1-5, with a tentative D call TRBD1 (5 bases). The CDR3 totals 15 residues. Germline V lookup: CDR1 LNHDA, CDR2 SQIVND (reference sequence). Trimming removed 5 bases at V and 4 bases at J, with 15 bases between. CDR3: CASSQQGARNQPQHF. CDR3 nucleotide sequence: TGTGCCAGTAGTCAGCAGGGTGCAAGGAATCAGCCCCAGCATTTT. The full variable domain, with the rest looked up from reference TRBV19 and TRBJ1-5, is DGGITQSPKYLFRKEGQNVTLSCEQNLNHDAMYWYRQDPGQGLRLIYYSQIVNDFQKGDIAEGYSVSREKKESFPLTVTSAQKNPTAFYLCASSQQGARNQPQHFGDGTRLSIL.

V usage is TRBV24-1 and J usage is TRBJ1-3; 11 bases line up with TRBD1. V trimming: 3 bases; J trimming: 2 bases; junction bases outside the gene matches: 8. Per germline, CDR1 KGHDR and CDR2 SFDVKD. CDR3 length: 18 residues. The CDR3: CATSDTDRGQEPGNTIYF. CDR3 DNA: TGTGCCACCAGTGATACGGACAGGGGGCAAGAACCTGGAAACACCATATATTTT.

This clone was observed a handful of times. The chain joins TRBV11-2 to TRBJ2-7; D remains unclear. Germline V gives CDR1 SGHAT, CDR2 FQNNGV. The CDR3 is made up of 14 amino acids. Trimming took 0 bases from V and 5 from J, leaving 11 bases between them. The chain's CDR3 is CASSLEPGEDEQYF. Here the CDR3 DNA reads TGTGCCAGCAGCTTAGAACCAGGTGAAGACGAGCAGTACTTC.

This clone was counted between two and nine times. The chain combines TRBV4-2 with TRBJ1-4; D perhaps matches TRBD1 (5 bases). This CDR3 contains 15 residues. Germline CDR1 is LGHNA and CDR2 is YNFKEQ. Between the trimmed V and J ends, which lost 2 bases and 0 bases, there was a span of 7 bases. CDR3 nucleotide sequence: TGTGCCAGCAGCCAATCCAGGGCAACTAATGAAAAACTGTTTTTT. Translated, it gives CASSQSRATNEKLFF.

The CDR3 is CASSYSLGGGTMNTEAFF. As DNA, the CDR3 is TGTGCCAGCAGTTACTCGTTGGGCGGGGGTACTATGAACACTGAAGCTTTCTTT. The chain uses TRBV6-2 or TRBV6-3 and TRBJ1-1, with a possible D match to TRBD1 (5 bases). This CDR3 is 18 amino acids long. Deletions cut 0 bases from V and 0 bases from J, with 17 bases between. The germline V gene has CDR1 MNHEY and CDR2 SVGEGT.

This chain connects TRBV6-6 to TRBJ1-1, with 7 bases lining up with TRBD1. The germline gives CDR1 MNHNY, CDR2 SVGAGI (reference sequence). Unmatched junction bases numbered 12, after V lost 8 bases and J lost 6 bases. The length of the CDR3 is 14 residues. CDR3 sequence: CASPPAGGSAEAFF. The CDR3 DNA follows: TGTGCCAGCCCGCCGGCAGGGGGATCAGCTGAAGCTTTCTTT.

The CDR3 DNA sequence: TGTGCCAGCAGTAGACAGGGATTCTCCGAGCAGTACTTC. This encodes CASSRQGFSEQYF. This rearrangement joins TRBV6-2 or TRBV6-3 to TRBJ2-7; TRBD1 aligns across 7 bases. This CDR3 has 13 amino acids. CDR1 is MNHEY, CDR2 SVGEGT, per germline. The junction had 7 bases not matched to a gene; V was cut back by 5 bases and J by 6 bases.

The chain couples TRBV5-1 to TRBJ2-7; D perhaps matches TRBD1 (5 bases). Germline V gene lookup returns CDR1 SGHRS and CDR2 YFSETQ. V lost 0 bases, J lost 1 base, and 11 bases lay in between. The CDR3 runs 15 residues. The CDR3 is CASSLEPGYSYEQYF. CDR3 sequence (DNA): TGCGCCAGCAGCTTGGAACCAGGGTATTCCTACGAGCAGTACTTC.

J is TRBJ2-2 and V is TRBV12-5, with D maybe TRBD2 (5 bases). This CDR3 contains 16 residues. Germline values: CDR1 LGHNT, CDR2 FRNRAP. Trimming left V 0 bases short and J 0 bases short, with 8 bases between. The CDR3 sequence: CASGLVAGTNTGELFF. The CDR3, as DNA: TGTGCTAGTGGTTTGGTAGCCGGGACGAACACCGGGGAGCTGTTTTTT. Filled out from reference TRBV12-5 and TRBJ2-2, the complete variable domain reads DARVTQTPRHKVTEMGQEVTMRCQPILGHNTVFWYRQTMMQGLELLAYFRNRAPLDDSGMPKDRFSAEMPDATLATLKIQPSEPRDSAVYFCASGLVAGTNTGELFFGEGSRLTVL.